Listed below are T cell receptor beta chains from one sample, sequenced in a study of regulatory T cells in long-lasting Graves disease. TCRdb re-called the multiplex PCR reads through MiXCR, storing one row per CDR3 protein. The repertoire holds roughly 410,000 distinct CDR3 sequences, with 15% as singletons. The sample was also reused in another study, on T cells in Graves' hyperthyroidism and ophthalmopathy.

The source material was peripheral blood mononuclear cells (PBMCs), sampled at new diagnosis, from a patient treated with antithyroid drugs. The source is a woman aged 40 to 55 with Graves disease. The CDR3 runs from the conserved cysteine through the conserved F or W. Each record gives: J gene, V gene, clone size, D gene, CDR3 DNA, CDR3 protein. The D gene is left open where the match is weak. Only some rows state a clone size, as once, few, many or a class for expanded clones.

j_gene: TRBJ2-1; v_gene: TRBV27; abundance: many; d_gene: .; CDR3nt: TGTGCCAGCAGTTTATATTCGGACAGCAATGAGCAGTTCTTC; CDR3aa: CASSLYSDSNEQFF
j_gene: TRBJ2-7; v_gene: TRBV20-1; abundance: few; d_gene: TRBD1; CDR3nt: TGCAGTGCTAGTCAGGGGGCCAAGACCCTTTCCTACGAGCAGTACTTC; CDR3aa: CSASQGAKTLSYEQYF
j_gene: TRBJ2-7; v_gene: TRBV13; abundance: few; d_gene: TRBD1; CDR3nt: TGTGCCAGCAGACTCGCCCTAGGACAGGGGGCTAGGGGAGGAGATAGGTACGAGCAGTACTTC; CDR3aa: CASRLALGQGARGGDRYEQYF
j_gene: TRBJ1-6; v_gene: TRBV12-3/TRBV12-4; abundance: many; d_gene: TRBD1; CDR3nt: TGTGCCAGCAGCCAGACAGGGGCGAATTCACCCCTCCACTTT; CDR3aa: CASSQTGANSPLHF
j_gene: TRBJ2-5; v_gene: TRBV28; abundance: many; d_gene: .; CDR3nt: TGTGCCAGCAGTTTGATAGGGGGCCAAGAGACCCAGTACTTC; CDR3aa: CASSLIGGQETQYF
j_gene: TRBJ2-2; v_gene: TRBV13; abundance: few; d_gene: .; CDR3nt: TGTGCCAGCAGCTCGACTTCGTTGGGAGGCGGGGAGCTGTTTTTT; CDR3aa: CASSSTSLGGGELFF
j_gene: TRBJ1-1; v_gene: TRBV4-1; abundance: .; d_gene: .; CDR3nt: TGCGCCAGCAGCCACGCTATTCCGAGGGTCGGGAACACTGAAGCTTTCTTT; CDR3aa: CASSHAIPRVGNTEAFF
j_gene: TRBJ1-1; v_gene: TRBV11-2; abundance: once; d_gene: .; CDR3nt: TGTGCCAGCAGGTTACGGAGGCGGGACACTGAAGCTTTCTTT; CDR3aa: CASRLRRRDTEAFF
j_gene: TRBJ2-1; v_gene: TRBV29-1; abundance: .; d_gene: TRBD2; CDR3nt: TGCAGCGCTATGGGACTAGCGGGAGAGATCTCCTACAAAGAGCAGTTCTTC; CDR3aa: CSAMGLAGEISYKEQFF
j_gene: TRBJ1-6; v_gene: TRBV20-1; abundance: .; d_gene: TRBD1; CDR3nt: TGCAGTGCCAGAACAGGGGATAATTCACCCCTCCACTTT; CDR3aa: CSARTGDNSPLHF
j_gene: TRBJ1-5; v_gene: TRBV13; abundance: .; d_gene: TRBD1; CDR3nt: TGTGCCAGCAGCCCGGGACAGGGAAATCAGCCCCATCATTTT; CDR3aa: CASSPGQGNQPHHF
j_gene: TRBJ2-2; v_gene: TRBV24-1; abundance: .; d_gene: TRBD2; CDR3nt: TGTGCCACCAGTGCCACGCGGGAGACCTTTAACACCGGGGAGCTGTTTTTT; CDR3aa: CATSATRETFNTGELFF
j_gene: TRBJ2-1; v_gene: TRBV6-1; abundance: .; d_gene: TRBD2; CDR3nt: TGCGCCAGCACAGGACTAGCGGGAGGCAACTACTACAATGGGCAGTTCTTC; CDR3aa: CASTGLAGGNYYNGQFF
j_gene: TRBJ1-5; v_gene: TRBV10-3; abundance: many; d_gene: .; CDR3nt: TGTGCCATCGGGGGTTATAGCAATCAGCCCCAGCATTTT; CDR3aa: CAIGGYSNQPQHF
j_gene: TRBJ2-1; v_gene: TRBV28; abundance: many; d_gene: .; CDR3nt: TGTGCCAGCAGAGATCCGGCTCGGAATGAGCAGTTCTTC; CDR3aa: CASRDPARNEQFF
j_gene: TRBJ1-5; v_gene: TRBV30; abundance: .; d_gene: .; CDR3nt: TGTGCCTGGTCTAAAGATGGCAATCAGCCCCAGCATTTT; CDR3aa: CAWSKDGNQPQHF
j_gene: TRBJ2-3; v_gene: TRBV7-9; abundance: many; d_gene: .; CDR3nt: TGTGCCAGCAGCTTAGGAGGGCCGGGCACAGATACGCAGTATTTT; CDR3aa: CASSLGGPGTDTQYF
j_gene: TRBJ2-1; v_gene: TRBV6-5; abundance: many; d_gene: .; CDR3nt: TGTGCCAGCAGTTCCTGGGACCGAAGCTCCTACAATGAGCAGTTCTTC; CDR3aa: CASSSWDRSSYNEQFF
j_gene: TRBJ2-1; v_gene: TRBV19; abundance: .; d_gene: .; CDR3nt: TGTGCCAGTAGTATGGGGACGCTTGAGCAGTTCTTC; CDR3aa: CASSMGTLEQFF
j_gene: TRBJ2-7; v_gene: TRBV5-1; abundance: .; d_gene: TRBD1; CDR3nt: TGCGCCAGCAGCTTGTTCCGAGTCGGGACAGGTTTGTACGAGCAGTACTTC; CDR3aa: CASSLFRVGTGLYEQYF
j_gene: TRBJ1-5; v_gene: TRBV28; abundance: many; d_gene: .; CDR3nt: TGTGCCAGCAGACTAGGGGGATTTCAGGAGAATCAGCCCCAGCATTTT; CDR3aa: CASRLGGFQENQPQHF
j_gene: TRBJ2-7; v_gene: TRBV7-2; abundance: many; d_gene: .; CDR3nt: TGTGCCAGCAGCTTATCCCCCTCCGGCGAGCAGTACTTC; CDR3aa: CASSLSPSGEQYF
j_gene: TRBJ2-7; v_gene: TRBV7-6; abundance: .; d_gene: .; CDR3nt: TGTGCCAGCAGCTTAGAGGCGGCAGGGAGCTCCTACGAGCAGTACTTC; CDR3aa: CASSLEAAGSSYEQYF
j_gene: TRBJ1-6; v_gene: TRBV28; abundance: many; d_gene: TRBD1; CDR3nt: TGTGCCAGCAGTTATGGGACAGGGTTCGATTCACCCCTCCACTTT; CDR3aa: CASSYGTGFDSPLHF
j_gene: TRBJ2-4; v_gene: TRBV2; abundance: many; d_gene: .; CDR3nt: TGTGCCAGCAGTGAGCTGGGCCTAGCGTATGCCAAAAACATTCAGTACTTC; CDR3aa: CASSELGLAYAKNIQYF
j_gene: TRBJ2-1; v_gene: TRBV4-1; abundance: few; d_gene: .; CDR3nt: TGCGCCAGCAGCCAACCCGGGACTCTCTACAATGAGCAGTTCTTC; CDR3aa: CASSQPGTLYNEQFF
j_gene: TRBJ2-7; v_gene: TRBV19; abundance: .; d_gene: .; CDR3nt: TGTGCCAGTGGGTCTGGAGCCTACGAGCAGTACTTC; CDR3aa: CASGSGAYEQYF
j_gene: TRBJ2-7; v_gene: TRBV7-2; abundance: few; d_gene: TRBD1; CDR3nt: TGTGCCAGCAGCTTAGCTCTTCCCGGGACAGGGACGGGCGAGCAGTACTTC; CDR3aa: CASSLALPGTGTGEQYF
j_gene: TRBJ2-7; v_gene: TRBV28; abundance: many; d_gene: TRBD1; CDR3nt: TGTGCCAGCAGTTTCGGGACAGGGGGCACCTACGAGCAGTACTTC; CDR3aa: CASSFGTGGTYEQYF